These 28 T cell receptor beta chains share one sample of origin, sequenced in a study of blood T cell repertoires in COVID-19. Profiled with immunoSEQ multiplex PCR; TCRdb holds only in-frame clones, not every one. The sample has around 300,000 clones, approximately 91% seen once. Sequenced input: PBMCs or T cells enriched from blood (not recorded which). Receptor source: a woman in her forties who had recovered from COVID-19.

This chain connects TRBV12-5 to TRBJ2-7, with TRBD1 as a possible D gene (5 bases). The CDR3 loop spans 15 amino acids. Germline V CDR1 and CDR2: LGHNT, FRNRAP. The germline V and J ends were trimmed by 0 bases and 1 base, with 10 bases remaining between them. CDR3 DNA: TGTGCTAGTGGTTTGGTACTGGGGCCTTCCTACGAGCAGTACTTC. It yields the protein CASGLVLGPSYEQYF.

The chain is built from TRBV7-2 and TRBJ1-1; D ambiguous. The CDR3 is made up of 15 amino acids. Germline V gene sequence: CDR1 SGHTA, CDR2 FQGNSA. The V and J ends lost 3 bases and 0 bases respectively, with 11 bases between them. CDR3: CASSLVAPLNTEAFF. The CDR3 region has the DNA TGTGCCAGCAGCTTGGTGGCCCCCTTGAACACTGAAGCTTTCTTT.

The chain carries TRBV30 and TRBJ1-5; maybe TRBD1 (6 bases). Trimming stripped 0 bases from V and 5 bases from J, with 17 bases between. Germline V gives CDR1 GTSNPN, CDR2 SVGIG (reference sequence). The CDR3 spans 16 residues. The CDR3 DNA is TGTGCCTGGAGTGTAGGAGGGAGGGGGAGGTATCAGCCCCAGCATTTT. It specifies CAWSVGGRGRYQPQHF.

The chain is built from TRBV5-4 and TRBJ2-7; 7 bases match TRBD2. This CDR3 has 15 amino acids. CDR1 and CDR2 (germline): SGHNT, YYREEE (reference sequence). V was pared by 4 bases and J by 0 bases, with 7 bases of the junction left unmatched. CDR3 sequence: CASSPSGGYSYEQYF. The DNA for the CDR3 is TGTGCCAGCAGCCCCTCCGGGGGGTACTCCTACGAGCAGTACTTC.

J is TRBJ2-1 and V is TRBV5-1; 11 positions match TRBD1. The V gene end was trimmed by 4 bases and the J gene end by 9 bases; junction bases not matched to a gene: 9. Germline CDR1 reads SGHRS; CDR2 reads YFSETQ. The CDR3 runs 15 residues. The CDR3 bases are TGCGCCAGCAGCCTGGGACAGGGGGGTTCAACTGAGCAGTTCTTC. Translating it yields CASSLGQGGSTEQFF.

The genes are TRBV11-2 and TRBJ2-7; 11 bases map to TRBD1. V shed 6 bases, J shed 6 bases, and the junction held 7 bases outside the gene matches. CDR3 length: 14 amino acids. Germline values: CDR1 SGHAT, CDR2 FQNNGV. The CDR3 DNA follows: TGTGCCAGCAGGCCCACCGGGACAGGGGGCGAGCAGTACTTC. Its protein is CASRPTGTGGEQYF.

The genes are TRBV5-1 and TRBJ1-4; D is unclear. Trimming cost V 4 bases and J 6 bases, with 10 bases left between them. This CDR3 is built from 13 residues. The germline V gene encodes CDR1 SGHRS and CDR2 YFSETQ. In DNA, the CDR3 is TGCGCCAGCAGCGACCGGGAGCATGAAAAACTGTTTTTT. This codes for CASSDREHEKLFF.

This clone has a handful of counts. The rearrangement joins TRBV10-3 to TRBJ2-1; the D is unclear. The CDR3 spans 12 residues. Germline CDR1 reads ENHRY; CDR2 reads SYGVKD. V was shortened by 6 bases and J by 6 bases, with 9 bases between the two germline ends. The CDR3 reads CAISLLGNEQFF. In DNA form, the CDR3 reads TGTGCCATCAGCCTCCTCGGCAATGAGCAGTTCTTC.

The gene calls are TRBV9 and TRBJ1-6; D unclear. Looked up from germline, CDR1 is SGDLS and CDR2 is YYNGEE. There are 13 residues in the CDR3. The ends were cut back, 0 bases at V and 10 bases at J, with 8 bases in the middle. In DNA, the CDR3 is TGTGCCAGCAGCGTAGCCTTCGAGTCACCCCTCCACTTT. Translating it yields CASSVAFESPLHF. Using reference TRBV9 and TRBJ1-6 for the parts outside the CDR3, the full variable domain is DSGVTQTPKHLITATGQRVTLRCSPRSGDLSVYWYQQSLDQGLQFLIQYYNGEERAKGNILERFSAQQFPDLHSELNLSSLELGDSALYFCASSVAFESPLHFGNGTRLTVT.

The chain links TRBV2 to TRBJ1-4; D remains unclear. CDR3 length equals 15 residues. CDR1 SNHLY and CDR2 FYNNEI come from the germline V gene. Between the trimmed V and J ends, which lost 3 bases and 0 bases, there was a span of 8 bases. CDR3 protein: CASSDHGATNEKLFF. The CDR3 coding sequence is TGTGCCAGCAGTGATCACGGTGCAACTAATGAAAAACTGTTTTTT.

V gene TRBV27 combines with J gene TRBJ2-3; TRBD2 matches 8 bases. Germline V CDR1 and CDR2: MNHEY, SMNVEV (reference sequence). The CDR3 is made up of 14 amino acids. The J segment lost 3 bases and the V segment lost 6 bases, leaving 5 bases of the junction unmatched. For the CDR3, the DNA is TGTGCCAGCAGCAGTGGGACTAGAACAGATACGCAGTATTTT. Translation: CASSSGTRTDTQYF.

J is TRBJ1-5 and V is TRBV19; 10 bases match TRBD1. Per the germline V gene, CDR1 is LNHDA and CDR2 is SQIVND (reference sequence). The CDR3 sequence is 16 residues long. Trimming took 0 bases from V and 9 from J; bases not matched to a gene: 8. The CDR3 DNA sequence: TGTGCCAGTAGTATAGATCACGGGACAGGGGAACTGCCCCAGCATTTT. Amino acid sequence: CASSIDHGTGELPQHF.

J is TRBJ2-7 and V is TRBV9, with a possible D match to TRBD2 (6 bases). The V end was cut by 1 base, the J end by 2 bases, with 16 bases between. The CDR3 length is 16 residues. Germline CDR1 is SGDLS and CDR2 is YYNGEE. CDR3 loop: CASSVSTGELPYEQYF. In nucleotides, the CDR3 is TGTGCCAGCAGCGTATCGACGGGAGAGCTTCCCTACGAGCAGTACTTC.

The rearrangement links TRBV5-6 to TRBJ2-7, with 8 bases matching TRBD1. V trimming: 0 bases; J trimming: 0 bases; junction bases outside the gene matches: 5. The CDR3 covers 16 residues. Germline V lookup: CDR1 SGHDT, CDR2 YYEEEE. The CDR3 DNA reads TGTGCCAGCAGCTTGGCGGGACAGGCGGTCTCCTACGAGCAGTACTTC. It encodes CASSLAGQAVSYEQYF.

The CDR3 loop is CASRSGYSYEQYF. The CDR3 nucleotides read TGTGCCAGTAGATCGGGGTACTCCTACGAGCAGTACTTC. This chain uses TRBV19 with TRBJ2-7; tentative D call: TRBD2 (5 bases). The CDR3 loop spans 13 amino acids. Trimming left V 6 bases short and J 0 bases short, with 9 bases between. Germline V gene lookup returns CDR1 LNHDA and CDR2 SQIVND (reference sequence).

The rearrangement uses TRBV4-1 and TRBJ1-2, with D uncertain. The germline V gene encodes CDR1 MGHRA and CDR2 YSYEKL. The CDR3 consists of 13 residues. The ends were cut back, 1 base at V and 8 bases at J, with 11 bases in the middle. Here the CDR3 reads CASSQGVRLGYTF. DNA for the CDR3: TGCGCCAGCAGCCAAGGAGTGCGGTTGGGCTACACCTTC.

This clone occurred many times. This chain links TRBV5-8 with TRBJ2-7, with 8 bases identical to TRBD1. Germline CDR1 is SGHTS and CDR2 is YDEGEE. The J segment lost 5 bases and the V segment lost 4 bases, leaving 11 bases of the junction unmatched. CDR3 length equals 15 residues. CDR3: CASSHDDRGPNEQYF. DNA of the CDR3: TGTGCCAGCAGCCACGACGACAGGGGACCTAACGAGCAGTACTTC.

This sequence joins TRBV5-1 and TRBJ1-6; D possibly corresponds to TRBD1 (5 bases). Germline CDR1 and CDR2: SGHRS and YFSETQ. The V end was cut by 0 bases, the J end by 7 bases, with 14 bases between. CDR3 length: 16 residues. The CDR3 region is CASSLVGTQMNSPLHF. CDR3 nucleotide sequence: TGCGCCAGCAGCTTGGTTGGGACTCAGATGAATTCACCCCTCCACTTT.

The chain uses TRBV30 and TRBJ1-3; D ambiguous. Germline CDR1 GTSNPN, CDR2 SVGIG (reference sequence). V was cut by 1 base and J by 8 bases, with 9 bases left in between. The CDR3 has 12 amino acids. The DNA of the CDR3 is TGTGCCTGGAGTGCATCAGCGGACACCATATATTTT. This sequence encodes CAWSASADTIYF.

The V and J genes are TRBV7-3 and TRBJ1-1; 7 positions match TRBD1. The CDR3 contains 15 residues. Trimming cost V 5 bases and J 1 base; bases outside gene matches: 7. Per germline, CDR1 SGHTA and CDR2 FQGTGA. DNA for the CDR3: TGTGCCAGCAGCCCATCCGGGACAGCGAACACTGAAGCTTTCTTT. Its protein is CASSPSGTANTEAFF. Based on the CDR3 plus reference TRBV7-3 and TRBJ1-1, the full variable domain is GAGVSQTPSNKVTEKGKYVELRCDPISGHTALYWYRQSLGQGPEFLIYFQGTGAADDSGLPNDRFFAVRPEGSVSTLKIQRTERGDSAVYLCASSPSGTANTEAFFGQGTRLTVV.

This clone was observed a single time. Here the CDR3 reads CASSLGVATNEKLFF. CDR3 in DNA: TGTGCCAGCAGTTTAGGAGTTGCAACTAATGAAAAACTGTTTTTT. The rearrangement uses TRBV27 and TRBJ1-4, with D unresolved. The CDR3 length is 15 residues. V was pared by 2 bases and J by 0 bases, with 7 bases between. Germline V CDR1 and CDR2: MNHEY, SMNVEV (reference sequence).

The chain has TRBV4-1 and TRBJ1-1; D gene ambiguous. CDR3 size: 14 residues. Deletions cut 4 bases from V and 2 bases from J, with 11 bases between. Germline V gene data show CDR1 as MGHRA and CDR2 as YSYEKL. The CDR3: CASSPRALNTEAFF. The CDR3, as DNA: TGCGCCAGCAGCCCCCGAGCGCTTAACACTGAAGCTTTCTTT.

This chain joins TRBV12-5 and TRBJ2-1; 7 nucleotides line up with TRBD2. The J segment lost 7 bases and the V segment lost 5 bases, leaving 11 bases of the junction unmatched. This CDR3 spans 15 amino acids. Per the germline V gene, CDR1 is LGHNT and CDR2 is FRNRAP. CDR3: CASGPVVGGRNEQFF. The CDR3 DNA is TGTGCTAGTGGTCCCGTTGTGGGGGGGAGGAATGAGCAGTTCTTC. Looking up the rest from reference TRBV12-5 and TRBJ2-1 gives the full variable domain: DARVTQTPRHKVTEMGQEVTMRCQPILGHNTVFWYRQTMMQGLELLAYFRNRAPLDDSGMPKDRFSAEMPDATLATLKIQPSEPRDSAVYFCASGPVVGGRNEQFFGPGTRLTVL.

This chain links TRBV6-5 with TRBJ1-3, with 12 bases matching TRBD1. The CDR3 contains 15 residues. J was trimmed by 7 bases and V by 7 bases; bases with no gene match: 8. CDR1 is MNHEY, CDR2 SVGAGI, per germline. For the CDR3, the DNA is TGTGCCAGCATGCCCCGGGACAGGGGGCCCAACACCATATATTTT. Protein product: CASMPRDRGPNTIYF.

CDR3 sequence (DNA): TGCGCCAGCAGCTTGTCTTTCCCGGGACAGGGGGCCTACGAGCAGTACTTC. This encodes CASSLSFPGQGAYEQYF. V is TRBV5-1 and J is TRBJ2-7; 11 bases agree with TRBD1. The CDR3 totals 17 residues. The J segment lost 2 bases and the V segment lost 1 base, leaving 8 bases of the junction unmatched. Germline V gene sequence: CDR1 SGHRS, CDR2 YFSETQ.

The J gene is TRBJ1-5, the V gene TRBV2, with a weak D call TRBD1 (6 bases). V gave up 6 bases and J gave up 0 bases, with 12 bases separating them. The CDR3 runs 15 residues. CDR1 and CDR2 from the germline V gene are SNHLY and FYNNEI. Written as DNA, the CDR3 is TGTGCCAGCAGCGAGGACAGTCTTAGCAATCAGCCCCAGCATTTT. This encodes CASSEDSLSNQPQHF.

This clone showed up just a few times. The V gene is TRBV2, the J gene TRBJ2-5; TRBD2 matches 8 bases. This CDR3 has 11 residues. V was clipped by 5 bases and J by 8 bases; unmatched bases: 1. Germline V lookup: CDR1 SNHLY, CDR2 FYNNEI. As DNA, the CDR3 is TGTGCCAGCAGTCGGACTAGCACCCAGTACTTC. The encoded protein is CASSRTSTQYF.

The CDR3, as DNA: TGTGCCAGCAGTGAAGACCCGACAGTCAATGGCTACACCTTC. This gives the protein CASSEDPTVNGYTF. The J gene is TRBJ1-2, the V gene TRBV6-1; weak D call: TRBD1 (5 bases). The germline V gene encodes CDR1 MNHNS and CDR2 SASEGT. CDR3 size: 14 residues. Trimming took off 1 base at V and 6 bases at J, with 12 bases between the two ends.